These T cell receptor beta chains were read from a single sample in a study of blood T cells in healthy people across ages. TCRdb re-analysed the 5' RACE reads in MiXCR, keeping a single row per CDR3 protein. The sample lists about 1,400,000 distinct CDR3 sequences; roughly 60% were seen once. The sequenced material came from blood. These receptors all stem from a man aged 18 to 30 in good health. The CDR3 runs from the conserved cysteine through the conserved F or W. Fields, in order: D gene, clone size, J gene, V gene, CDR3 DNA, CDR3 protein. D genes are given only for firm matches. Not all rows give a size; the values are once, few, many and, for expanded clones, a class.

d_gene: .
abundance: .
j_gene: TRBJ2-3
v_gene: TRBV6-5
CDR3nt: TGTGCCAGCAGTTACGAAGGGGCCCTAGGTTTGTGGGGGGGCACAGATACGCAGTATTTT
CDR3aa: CASSYEGALGLWGGTDTQYF

d_gene: .
abundance: .
j_gene: TRBJ2-7
v_gene: TRBV4-3
CDR3nt: TGCGCCAGCAGCCCTTCACCAGGGGGGAGGTACGAGCAGTACTTC
CDR3aa: CASSPSPGGRYEQYF

d_gene: .
abundance: many
j_gene: TRBJ2-7
v_gene: TRBV9
CDR3nt: TGTGCCAGCAGCGTAGGGGGGACAAATTCCTACGAGCAGTACTTC
CDR3aa: CASSVGGTNSYEQYF

d_gene: .
abundance: .
j_gene: TRBJ1-2
v_gene: TRBV20-1
CDR3nt: TGCAGTGCAGACAGGAGCTATGGCTACACCTTC
CDR3aa: CSADRSYGYTF

d_gene: .
abundance: few
j_gene: TRBJ1-6
v_gene: TRBV6-7
CDR3nt: TGTGCCAGCAAAAACCCCAGATCACCCCTCCACTTT
CDR3aa: CASKNPRSPLHF

d_gene: TRBD2
abundance: few
j_gene: TRBJ2-3
v_gene: TRBV7-9
CDR3nt: TGTGCCAGCAGAGCAACCGGGACTACCGAGTATTTT
CDR3aa: CASRATGTTEYF

d_gene: TRBD1
abundance: .
j_gene: TRBJ1-2
v_gene: TRBV25-1
CDR3nt: TGTGCCAGCAGTGATGACAGGGTCTATGGCTACACCTTC
CDR3aa: CASSDDRVYGYTF

d_gene: TRBD2
abundance: few
j_gene: TRBJ2-5
v_gene: TRBV15
CDR3nt: TGTGCCACCAGCAGTCTGGGGCTAGCGGGGGATATGAAGACCCAGTACTTC
CDR3aa: CATSSLGLAGDMKTQYF

d_gene: .
abundance: .
j_gene: TRBJ2-1
v_gene: TRBV27
CDR3nt: TGTGCCAGCAGGCTGGGGACTGGCAGAGGGGATGAGCAGTTCTTC
CDR3aa: CASRLGTGRGDEQFF

d_gene: .
abundance: few
j_gene: TRBJ2-7
v_gene: TRBV2
CDR3nt: TGTGCCAGCAAAGGGGAAGCCGAGCAGTACTTC
CDR3aa: CASKGEAEQYF

d_gene: .
abundance: .
j_gene: TRBJ1-6
v_gene: TRBV20-1
CDR3nt: TGCAGTGCTAGAGGCCGGGCCCCAGATTCACCCCTCCACTTT
CDR3aa: CSARGRAPDSPLHF

d_gene: TRBD1
abundance: .
j_gene: TRBJ2-7
v_gene: TRBV11-2
CDR3nt: TGTGCCAGCAGCCTACCGGGACAGAGTACCTACGAGCAGTACTTC
CDR3aa: CASSLPGQSTYEQYF

d_gene: .
abundance: few
j_gene: TRBJ2-3
v_gene: TRBV6-5
CDR3nt: TGTGCCAGCAGTTCGGGGTTCACAGATACGCAGTATTTT
CDR3aa: CASSSGFTDTQYF

d_gene: .
abundance: .
j_gene: TRBJ1-1
v_gene: TRBV3-1
CDR3nt: TGTGCCAGCAGCTCAGGCAAGGGGAACACTGAAGCTTTCTTT
CDR3aa: CASSSGKGNTEAFF

d_gene: .
abundance: .
j_gene: TRBJ2-7
v_gene: TRBV7-9
CDR3nt: TGTGCCAGCAGCTTAGCCGACAGGAATTACGAGCAGTACTTC
CDR3aa: CASSLADRNYEQYF

d_gene: .
abundance: .
j_gene: TRBJ2-7
v_gene: TRBV5-5
CDR3nt: TGTGCCAGCAGCTTGAGTCTAGGGCACTACGAGCAGTACTTC
CDR3aa: CASSLSLGHYEQYF

d_gene: TRBD1
abundance: .
j_gene: TRBJ2-7
v_gene: TRBV29-1
CDR3nt: TGCAGCGTTGAAGATAGGGGGCGAGTTACCTACGAGCAGTACTTC
CDR3aa: CSVEDRGRVTYEQYF

d_gene: .
abundance: few
j_gene: TRBJ1-2
v_gene: TRBV7-9
CDR3nt: TGTGCCAGCAGCTTAGCCGGGGTGAACTATGGCTACACCTTC
CDR3aa: CASSLAGVNYGYTF

d_gene: TRBD1
abundance: .
j_gene: TRBJ1-2
v_gene: TRBV10-3
CDR3nt: TGTGCCATCACCTACGCCGACAGGGGCTATGGCTACACCTTC
CDR3aa: CAITYADRGYGYTF

d_gene: .
abundance: few
j_gene: TRBJ2-3
v_gene: TRBV29-1
CDR3nt: TGCAGCGTTGACAGGTCCACAGATACGCAGTATTTT
CDR3aa: CSVDRSTDTQYF

d_gene: TRBD1
abundance: few
j_gene: TRBJ1-4
v_gene: TRBV25-1
CDR3nt: TGTGCCAGCCCGGGACAGGGTTTGGGGGCTAATGAAAAACTGTTTTTT
CDR3aa: CASPGQGLGANEKLFF

d_gene: .
abundance: .
j_gene: TRBJ1-5
v_gene: TRBV6-1
CDR3nt: TGTGCCAGCGGGGGGGGCTATCAGCCCCAGCATTTT
CDR3aa: CASGGGYQPQHF

d_gene: TRBD1
abundance: .
j_gene: TRBJ1-2
v_gene: TRBV11-2
CDR3nt: TGTGCCAGCAGCCCTCAGGACAGGGGAGTGATCTATGGCTACACCTTC
CDR3aa: CASSPQDRGVIYGYTF

d_gene: .
abundance: .
j_gene: TRBJ1-2
v_gene: TRBV13
CDR3nt: TGTGCCAGCAGCTTACAGGGGTTGGGCTACACCTTC
CDR3aa: CASSLQGLGYTF

d_gene: .
abundance: .
j_gene: TRBJ1-2
v_gene: TRBV3-1
CDR3nt: TGTGCCAGCAGCGCACCCGGGACAATAAGCTATGGCTACACCTTC
CDR3aa: CASSAPGTISYGYTF

d_gene: .
abundance: .
j_gene: TRBJ2-1
v_gene: TRBV28
CDR3nt: TGTGCCAGCAGTTGGGGGGGACAGAACAATGAGCAGTTCTTC
CDR3aa: CASSWGGQNNEQFF